The sequence of this T cell receptor beta chain was determined in a study of control samples from healthy donors and cancer patients. The repertoire was sequenced with immunoSEQ multiplex PCR; TCRdb's copy has only in-frame clones and lacks some. Among 140,000 to 150,000 clones, under 90% were seen once, and the ten largest hold around 4.6%. This CDR3 contains 16 residues. Germline CDR1 and CDR2: KGHDR and SFDVKD. V lost 6 bases and J lost 6; bases outside the gene matches: 13. The TCR sequence derives from a man aged 25 to 45 in good health. V gene TRBV24-1 combines with J gene TRBJ1-2; 9 bases agree with TRBD1. Source material: blood. The CDR3 region is CATSPQIGQGFDGYTF. The CDR3 DNA is TGTGCCACCAGTCCTCAAATAGGACAGGGGTTCGATGGCTACACCTTC.